Shown below are 27 T cell receptor beta chains from a single sample sequenced in a study of blood T cells in healthy people across ages. For the second PCR, which ran for roughly 7 to 11 cycles, a sample-barcoded 5' primer and a J-beta primer mix were used. Via MiXCR, TCRdb re-called the 5' RACE reads, giving one row per CDR3 protein. The data contain roughly 2 million distinct CDR3 sequences, 40% to 55% of them singletons. Sequencing was done on a sample of blood. All receptors come from a woman in her forties in good health.

The chain has TRBV10-3 and TRBJ2-3, with 9 bases matching TRBD2. There are 21 residues in the CDR3. The J segment lost 3 bases and the V segment lost 8 bases, leaving 27 bases of the junction unmatched. CDR1 is ENHRY, CDR2 SYGVKD, per germline. The CDR3 loop reads CAISGLHGASGERGVTDTQYF. The CDR3 nucleotides are TGTGCCATCTCCGGGCTGCACGGGGCTAGCGGGGAACGGGGTGTGACAGATACGCAGTATTTT.

In this sample, this clonotype turned up a few times. The chain employs TRBV28 and TRBJ2-4, with TRBD2 as a possible D gene (6 bases). This CDR3 has 13 amino acids. Germline V gene sequence: CDR1 MDHEN, CDR2 SYDVKM. V gave up 4 bases and J gave up 13 bases, with 17 bases separating them. The CDR3 loop reads CASSSDTDREQYF. In DNA form, the CDR3 reads TGTGCCAGCAGTTCGGACACGGACCGGGAGCAGTACTTC. The full variable domain, completed using reference TRBV28 and TRBJ2-4, is DVKVTQSSRYLVKRTGEKVFLECVQDMDHENMFWYRQDPGLGLRLIYFSYDVKMKEKGDIPEGYSVSREKKERFSLILESASTNQTSMYLCASSSDTDREQYFGAGTRLSVL.

This clonotype was counted between two and nine times. The chain joins TRBV7-2 to TRBJ1-2; no clear D. V lost 1 base, J lost 2 bases, and 14 bases lay in between. Germline V gives CDR1 SGHTA, CDR2 FQGNSA. This CDR3 has 16 residues. CDR3 sequence (DNA): TGTGCCAGCAGCTTAGGGGGTCAGCCATCCAACTATGGCTACACCTTC. It yields the protein CASSLGGQPSNYGYTF.

This clonotype was found a few times. V and J are TRBV7-9 and TRBJ2-4, with TRBD2 identical over 7 bases. The CDR3 consists of 14 residues. The ends lost 5 bases at V and 8 bases at J; junction bases unmatched: 9. From germline, CDR1 is SEHNR and CDR2 FQNEAQ (reference sequence). The CDR3 reads CASSLVEGGDIQYF. In nucleotides, the CDR3 is TGTGCCAGCAGCCTTGTGGAGGGAGGGGACATTCAGTACTTC.

This rearrangement joins TRBV11-2 to TRBJ1-2; possible D gene TRBD1, 6 bases. V shed 6 bases and J shed 1 base, with 21 bases lying between them. This CDR3 comprises 17 residues. Germline values: CDR1 SGHAT, CDR2 FQNNGV. The CDR3 sequence is CASSPPGRGALNYGYTF. CDR3 DNA: TGTGCCAGCAGTCCCCCCGGTCGGGGGGCTCTTAACTATGGCTACACCTTC.

This clonotype was detected only a few times. V is TRBV7-2 and J is TRBJ2-3; no firm D call. The CDR3 has 13 residues. Trimming took off 2 bases at V and 6 bases at J, with 9 bases between the two ends. CDR1 is SGHTA and CDR2 is FQGNSA in the germline V gene. For the CDR3, the DNA is TGTGCCAGCAGCTTACAGGCGTTTGATACGCAGTATTTT. It codes for CASSLQAFDTQYF.

This clonotype was seen only a few times. V and J are TRBV4-3 and TRBJ2-4; a weak D match, TRBD2 (5 bases). Trimming removed 1 base from V and 6 bases from J, with 10 bases in between. The CDR3 sequence is 14 residues long. Germline lookup yields CDR1 LGHNA and CDR2 YSLEER. CDR3 residues: CASSQGRGLNIQYF. As DNA, the CDR3 is TGCGCCAGCAGCCAAGGGAGAGGGTTAAACATTCAGTACTTC.

The V gene is TRBV2, the J gene TRBJ2-1; TRBD2 matches 12 bases. Per germline, CDR1 SNHLY and CDR2 FYNNEI. The ends lost 7 bases at V and 2 bases at J; junction bases unmatched: 6. The CDR3 consists of 16 residues. CDR3 protein: CASITTSGGPYNEQFF. The CDR3 bases are TGTGCCAGCATAACCACTAGCGGGGGGCCCTACAATGAGCAGTTCTTC.

The chain combines TRBV4-1 with TRBJ2-1; TRBD2 agrees at 7 bases. Germline trimming cut 1 base from V and 15 bases from J; bases unmatched to any gene: 9. The CDR3 is 13 residues long. Germline V lookup: CDR1 MGHRA, CDR2 YSYEKL. The CDR3 region is CASSQVTSLSLFF. The CDR3 nucleotides read TGCGCCAGCAGCCAAGTGACTAGCCTTAGTTTGTTCTTC.

J is TRBJ2-1 and V is TRBV15; 9 bases match TRBD2. The length of the CDR3 is 15 residues. V dropped 1 base and J dropped 9; count of bases not matched to a gene: 7. In germline, CDR1 is LNHNV, CDR2 YYDKDF (reference sequence). The CDR3 region is CATSRGAGGHTEQFF. The CDR3 DNA sequence: TGTGCCACCAGCAGAGGGGCGGGGGGGCATACTGAGCAGTTCTTC.

This clonotype was seen a few times. V gene TRBV20-1 combines with J gene TRBJ2-4; TRBD2 aligns across 9 bases. The CDR3 is 16 residues long. Germline lookup yields CDR1 DFQATT and CDR2 SNEGSKA (reference sequence). The trim removed 6 bases at V and 5 bases at J, leaving 14 bases unmatched. Here the CDR3 reads CSAPRGGRAGENIQYF. In DNA, the CDR3 is TGCAGTGCCCCGCGGGGGGGGAGAGCCGGAGAAAACATTCAGTACTTC.

This rearrangement joins TRBV28 to TRBJ2-4, with unresolved D. Near its end, the DNA agrees better with TRBJ2-7, so the J call may be wrong. Germline CDR1 is MDHEN and CDR2 is SYDVKM. This CDR3 contains 11 residues. The CDR3 region has the DNA TGTGCCAGCAGTTCAATACCCGAGCAGTACTTC. This codes for CASSSIPEQYF.

V and J are TRBV29-1 and TRBJ2-3; no firm D call. The CDR3 covers 12 residues. CDR1 SQVTM and CDR2 ANQGSEA come from the germline V gene. The V end lost 6 bases, the J end lost 4 bases, and 11 bases lay between the germline ends. The CDR3 nucleotides read TGCAGCGTCGCGTCTGGGCCAGATACGCAGTATTTT. It encodes CSVASGPDTQYF.

The table lists this clonotype with a few counts. The V gene is TRBV10-3, the J gene TRBJ1-2; 7 bases line up with TRBD1. Germline V CDR1 and CDR2: ENHRY, SYGVKD. V was pared by 6 bases and J by 4 bases, with 8 bases of the junction left unmatched. CDR3 length: 14 residues. This CDR3 reads CAIRNPTGVYGYTF. CDR3 DNA: TGTGCCATCAGAAACCCTACAGGGGTCTATGGCTACACCTTC.

The chain has TRBV7-9 and TRBJ2-7; D is uncertain. The CDR3 totals 16 residues. CDR1 and CDR2 (germline): SEHNR, FQNEAQ (reference sequence). Trimming left V 1 base short and J 7 bases short, with 20 bases between. CDR3 DNA: TGTGCCAGCAGCTTAGTTTCGGGCAAATCCTACAATGAGCAGTACTTC. Its translation: CASSLVSGKSYNEQYF.

The chain couples TRBV27 to TRBJ2-4, with D maybe TRBD2 (5 bases). Germline CDR1 reads MNHEY; CDR2 reads SMNVEV (reference sequence). V lost 2 bases and J 0 bases, leaving 14 bases between the germline ends. The CDR3 runs to 17 residues. The DNA of the CDR3 is TGTGCCAGCAGTTTAATGGCCGAGGGATTAGCCAAAAACATTCAGTACTTC. Protein: CASSLMAEGLAKNIQYF.

V is TRBV15 and J is TRBJ2-7; the D is unclear. Germline CDR1 LNHNV, CDR2 YYDKDF (reference sequence). The germline V and J ends were trimmed by 6 bases and 2 bases, with 17 bases remaining between them. This CDR3 has 15 residues. The CDR3 region is CATRNLGGSPYEQYF. The CDR3 coding sequence is TGTGCCACCAGGAACCTCGGTGGGTCTCCCTACGAGCAGTACTTC.

This clonotype came up a few times. The V gene is TRBV29-1, the J gene TRBJ2-1; TRBD2 matches 7 bases. The CDR3 extends over 16 amino acids. The ends lost 1 base at V and 4 bases at J; junction bases unmatched: 10. Germline loops: CDR1 SQVTM, CDR2 ANQGSEA. Here the CDR3 reads CSVEVVPAGPYNEQFF. CDR3 nucleotides: TGCAGCGTTGAAGTAGTCCCAGCGGGGCCATACAATGAGCAGTTCTTC.

The chain carries TRBV7-6 and TRBJ1-5; 10 bases are shared with TRBD1. The V and J ends lost 5 bases and 1 base, in that order; junction bases with no gene match: 23. Germline loops: CDR1 SGHVS, CDR2 FNYEAQ. The CDR3 runs to 22 residues. CDR3 nucleotide sequence: TGTGCCAGCAGCCGAGTTGGAAGAAGACAGGGGGCCGCGCGTTACAGCAATCAGCCCCAGCATTTT. Translated, it gives CASSRVGRRQGAARYSNQPQHF.

The rearrangement links TRBV4-3 to TRBJ2-1; D is unclear. CDR3 size: 13 residues. Trimming removed 0 bases at V and 9 bases at J, with 9 bases between. CDR1 is LGHNA, CDR2 YSLEER, per germline. CDR3 residues: CASSQDTEREQFF. CDR3 nucleotides: TGCGCCAGCAGCCAAGATACCGAGCGTGAGCAGTTCTTC.

In DNA form, the CDR3 reads TGTGCCAGCAGTACCCAGGGGGAGAGTGAGCAGTTCTTC. Protein product: CASSTQGESEQFF. V is TRBV6-1 and J is TRBJ2-1; 7 bases agree with TRBD1. Germline V lookup: CDR1 MNHNS, CDR2 SASEGT. CDR3 size: 13 residues. The V gene end was trimmed by 5 bases and the J gene end by 9 bases; junction bases not matched to a gene: 7.

This chain connects TRBV6-5 to TRBJ2-5; 7 bases are shared with TRBD2. Germline CDR1 and CDR2: MNHEY and SVGAGI. Germline trimming cut 0 bases from V and 3 bases from J; bases unmatched to any gene: 10. The CDR3 runs to 17 residues. The CDR3 loop is CASSYSGLGGGEETQYF. Written as DNA, the CDR3 is TGTGCCAGCAGTTACTCCGGTTTGGGGGGGGGAGAAGAGACCCAGTACTTC.

About this clonotype: This clone may be a read error of a much larger clone one base away. V and J are TRBV27 and TRBJ2-5, with TRBD1 identical over 9 bases. CDR3 length: 15 residues. Germline lookup yields CDR1 MNHEY and CDR2 SMNVEV (reference sequence). The trim removed 5 bases at V and 4 bases at J, leaving 8 bases unmatched. The CDR3 region has the DNA TGTGCCAGCAGTCCACGGGACAGGGATCGAGAGACCCAGTACTTC. It encodes CASSPRDRDRETQYF.

The chain uses TRBV7-9 and TRBJ2-6; the D is unclear. Germline V gene data show CDR1 as SEHNR and CDR2 as FQNEAQ (reference sequence). V was pared by 5 bases and J by 0 bases, with 8 bases between. The CDR3 contains 15 residues. In nucleotides, the CDR3 is TGTGCCAGCAGCACTGCGAGCTCTGGGGCCAACGTCCTGACTTTC. Its protein is CASSTASSGANVLTF.

This clonotype was observed a few times. The rearrangement joins TRBV15 to TRBJ2-5; D possibly corresponds to TRBD1 (6 bases). This CDR3 has 14 residues. In germline, CDR1 is LNHNV, CDR2 YYDKDF (reference sequence). V was shortened by 9 bases and J by 7 bases, with 21 bases between the two germline ends. Here the CDR3 reads CATLSPTGSRTQYF. The CDR3 DNA reads as TGTGCCACGCTTTCCCCCACAGGGTCGAGGACCCAGTACTTC.

The table lists this clonotype with a few counts. The V and J genes are TRBV20-1 and TRBJ2-3, with 11 bases aligning to TRBD2. Germline CDR1 DFQATT, CDR2 SNEGSKA (reference sequence). The CDR3 extends over 15 amino acids. Trimming removed 6 bases from V and 2 bases from J; junction bases left unmatched: 7. The DNA of the CDR3 is TGCAGTGCCGCGGGACTAGCGGAAAACACAGATACGCAGTATTTT. Translating it yields CSAAGLAENTDTQYF.

Written as DNA, the CDR3 is TGTGCCAGCAGTTTGGTGACAGATAGCTCTGGGGCCAACGTCCTGACTTTC. This sequence encodes CASSLVTDSSGANVLTF. The chain employs TRBV28 and TRBJ2-6; D is possibly TRBD1 (5 bases). The CDR3 length is 17 residues. CDR1 and CDR2 from the germline V gene are MDHEN and SYDVKM. V lost 3 bases and J lost 0, with 12 bases in between.